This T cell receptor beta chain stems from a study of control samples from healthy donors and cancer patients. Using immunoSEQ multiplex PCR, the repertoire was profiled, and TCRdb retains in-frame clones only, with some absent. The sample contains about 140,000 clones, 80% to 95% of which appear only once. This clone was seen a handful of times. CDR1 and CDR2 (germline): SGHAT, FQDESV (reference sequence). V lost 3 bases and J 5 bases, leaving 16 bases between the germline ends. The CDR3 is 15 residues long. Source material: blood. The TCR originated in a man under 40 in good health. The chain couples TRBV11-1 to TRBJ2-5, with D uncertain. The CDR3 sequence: CASSFRPDGTETQYF. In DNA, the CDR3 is TGTGCCAGCAGCTTCCGCCCGGACGGAACGGAGACCCAGTACTTC.